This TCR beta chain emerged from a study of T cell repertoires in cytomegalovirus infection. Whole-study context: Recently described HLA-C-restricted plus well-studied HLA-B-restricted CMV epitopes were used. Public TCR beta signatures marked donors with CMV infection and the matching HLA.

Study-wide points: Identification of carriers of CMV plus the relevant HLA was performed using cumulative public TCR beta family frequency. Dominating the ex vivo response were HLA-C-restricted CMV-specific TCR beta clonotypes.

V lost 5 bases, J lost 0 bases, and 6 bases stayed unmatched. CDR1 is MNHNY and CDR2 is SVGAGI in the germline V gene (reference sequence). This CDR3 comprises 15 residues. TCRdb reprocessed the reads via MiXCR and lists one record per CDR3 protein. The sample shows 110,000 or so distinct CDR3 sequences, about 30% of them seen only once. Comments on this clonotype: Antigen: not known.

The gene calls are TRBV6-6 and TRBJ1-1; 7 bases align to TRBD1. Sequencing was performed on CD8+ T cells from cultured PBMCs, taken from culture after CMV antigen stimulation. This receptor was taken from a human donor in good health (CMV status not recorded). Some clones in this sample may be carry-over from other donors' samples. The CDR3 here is CASSRDSFMNTEAFF. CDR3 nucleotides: TGTGCCAGCAGTAGGGACAGTTTCATGAACACTGAAGCTTTCTTT.